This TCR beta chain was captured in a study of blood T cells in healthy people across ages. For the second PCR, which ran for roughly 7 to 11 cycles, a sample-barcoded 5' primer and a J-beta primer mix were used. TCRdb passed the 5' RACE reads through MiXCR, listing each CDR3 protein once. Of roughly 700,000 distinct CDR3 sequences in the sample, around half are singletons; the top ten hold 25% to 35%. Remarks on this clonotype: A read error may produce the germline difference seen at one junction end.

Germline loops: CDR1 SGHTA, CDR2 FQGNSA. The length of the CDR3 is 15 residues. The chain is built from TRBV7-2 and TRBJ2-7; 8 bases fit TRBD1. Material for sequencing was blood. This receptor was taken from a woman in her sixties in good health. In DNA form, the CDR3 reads TGTGCCAGCAGCTTAGGGCCAGGGGGCGAGTACGTGCAGTACTTC. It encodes CASSLGPGGEYVQYF.